This TCR beta chain was identified during a study of Ad26.COV2.S vaccination and SARS-CoV-2 variants. Study-level findings and limits: Total T cell responses may have been underestimated by the TCR breadth and depth analyses. Breadth measured for non-spike TCRs was similar across vaccine and placebo recipients.

Treatment meaning: roughly 19 received Ad26.COV2.S at low or high dose, single or two shots; several received placebo; per-sample allocation not given. The samples date from day 63 after the first vaccine or placebo injection. This CDR3 region has 14 residues. The germline V gene has CDR1 MNHEY and CDR2 SMNVEV (reference sequence). Trimming cost V 6 bases and J 4 bases; bases outside gene matches: 6. Concerning this clone: Its antigen remains unknown.

The data were produced by immunoSEQ multiplex PCR, yet TCRdb's version contains in-frame clones alone and is incomplete. The sample lists 350,000 to 600,000 clones; nearly 90% were seen once. The chain employs TRBV27 and TRBJ1-5; 7 positions match TRBD1. The sequences come from peripheral blood, collected in a trial of Ad26.COV2.S vaccine versus placebo. The receptor's source is a person aged 18-60 years who received the Ad26.COV2.S COVID-19 vaccine or a placebo. CDR3 region: CASSNDRANQPQHF. CDR3 nucleotide sequence: TGTGCCAGCAGCAACGACAGGGCTAATCAGCCCCAGCATTTT.